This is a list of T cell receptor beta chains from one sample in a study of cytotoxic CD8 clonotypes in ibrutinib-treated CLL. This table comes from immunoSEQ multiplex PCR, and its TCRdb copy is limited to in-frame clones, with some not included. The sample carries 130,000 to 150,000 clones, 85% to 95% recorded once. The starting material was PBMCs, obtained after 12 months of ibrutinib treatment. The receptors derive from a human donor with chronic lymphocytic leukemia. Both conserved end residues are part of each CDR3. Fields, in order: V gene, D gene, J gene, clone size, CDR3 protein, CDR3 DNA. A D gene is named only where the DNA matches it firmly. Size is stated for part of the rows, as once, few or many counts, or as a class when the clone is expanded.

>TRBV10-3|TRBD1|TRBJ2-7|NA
CAISQGQGGYEQYF
TGTGCCATCAGTCAGGGACAGGGGGGCTACGAGCAGTACTTC
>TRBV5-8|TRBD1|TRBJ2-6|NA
CASSWGQGALSGANVLTF
TGTGCCAGCAGCTGGGGGCAGGGGGCTCTCTCTGGGGCCAACGTCCTGACTTTC
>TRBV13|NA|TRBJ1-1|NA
CASSLKGSTEAFF
TGTGCCAGCAGCTTAAAAGGCTCCACTGAAGCTTTCTTT
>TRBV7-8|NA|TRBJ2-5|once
CASSFRGQETQYF
TGTGCCAGCTCGTTTCGCGGCCAAGAGACCCAGTACTTC
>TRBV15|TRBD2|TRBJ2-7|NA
CATSRDLAGEQYF
TGTGCCACCAGCAGAGATCTAGCGGGCGAGCAGTACTTC
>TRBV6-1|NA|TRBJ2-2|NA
CASSEGGGTGELFF
TGTGCCAGCAGTGAAGGCGGCGGCACCGGGGAGCTGTTTTTT
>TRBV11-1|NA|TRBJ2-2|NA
CASSGYAGELFF
TGTGCCAGCAGCGGGTACGCCGGGGAGCTGTTTTTT
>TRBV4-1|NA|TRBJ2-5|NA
CASSPEPLGGEETQYF
TGCGCCAGCAGCCCGGAACCCTTGGGTGGCGAAGAGACCCAGTACTTC
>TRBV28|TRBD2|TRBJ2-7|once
CASGYSGYEQYF
TGTGCCAGCGGATATAGCGGGTACGAGCAGTACTTC
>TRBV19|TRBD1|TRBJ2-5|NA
CASSLGTAQETQYF
TGTGCCAGTAGTCTTGGGACAGCCCAAGAGACCCAGTACTTC
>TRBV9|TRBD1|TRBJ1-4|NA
CASSPRTGADNEKLFF
TGTGCCAGCAGCCCTCGGACAGGGGCGGATAATGAAAAACTGTTTTTT
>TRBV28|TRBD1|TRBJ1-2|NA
CASSLFRGGGVYGYTF
TGTGCCAGCAGTTTATTTCGGGGAGGGGGCGTCTATGGCTACACCTTC
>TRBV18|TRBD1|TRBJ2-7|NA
CASSPGTGGPYEQYF
TGTGCCAGCTCACCCGGGACAGGGGGCCCCTACGAGCAGTACTTC
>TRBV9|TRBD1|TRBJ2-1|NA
CASSEGQPGEQFF
TGTGCCAGCAGCGAGGGACAGCCAGGTGAGCAGTTCTTC
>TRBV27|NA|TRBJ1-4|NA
CAIRGSGSEKLFF
TGTGCCATTAGGGGCAGTGGTTCAGAAAAACTGTTTTTT
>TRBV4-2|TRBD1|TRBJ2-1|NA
CASSNRDREYNEQFF
TGTGCCAGCAGCAACCGGGACAGGGAATACAATGAGCAGTTCTTC
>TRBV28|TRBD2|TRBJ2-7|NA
CASSSRAGGPDEQYF
TGTGCCAGCAGCTCCCGAGCGGGAGGACCCGACGAGCAGTACTTC
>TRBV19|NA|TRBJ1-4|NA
CASWGTATNEKLFF
TGTGCCAGTTGGGGTACGGCAACTAATGAAAAACTGTTTTTT
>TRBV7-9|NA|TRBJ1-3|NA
CASSLGQQNTIYF
TGTGCCAGCAGCTTAGGACAGCAAAACACCATATATTTT
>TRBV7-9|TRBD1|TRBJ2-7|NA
CASSNRDRAYEQYF
TGTGCCAGCAGCAATAGGGACAGGGCCTACGAGCAGTACTTC
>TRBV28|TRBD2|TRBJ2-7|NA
CASSYPTGTSGREQYF
TGTGCCAGCAGCTACCCTACTGGGACTAGCGGGAGGGAGCAGTACTTC
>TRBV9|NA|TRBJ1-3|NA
CASSVDGGNTIYF
TGTGCCAGCAGCGTAGATGGGGGAAACACCATATATTTT
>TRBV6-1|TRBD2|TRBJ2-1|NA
CASSARTSGGNEQFF
TGTGCCAGCAGTGCCCGGACTAGCGGGGGCAATGAGCAGTTCTTC